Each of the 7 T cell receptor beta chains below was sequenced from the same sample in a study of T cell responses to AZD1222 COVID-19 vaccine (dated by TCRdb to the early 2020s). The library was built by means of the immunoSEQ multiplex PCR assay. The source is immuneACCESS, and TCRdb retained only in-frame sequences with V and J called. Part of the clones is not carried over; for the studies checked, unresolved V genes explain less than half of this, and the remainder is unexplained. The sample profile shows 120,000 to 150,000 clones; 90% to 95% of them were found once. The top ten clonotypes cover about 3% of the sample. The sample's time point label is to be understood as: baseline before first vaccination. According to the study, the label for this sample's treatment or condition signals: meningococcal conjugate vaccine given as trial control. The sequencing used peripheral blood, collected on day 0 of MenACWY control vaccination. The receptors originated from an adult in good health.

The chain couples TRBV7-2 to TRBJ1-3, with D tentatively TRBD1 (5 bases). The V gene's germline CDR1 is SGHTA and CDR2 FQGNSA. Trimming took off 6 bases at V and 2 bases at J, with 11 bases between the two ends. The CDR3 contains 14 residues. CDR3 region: CASSPGLAGNTIYF. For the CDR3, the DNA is TGTGCCAGCAGTCCAGGGTTGGCTGGAAACACCATATATTTT.

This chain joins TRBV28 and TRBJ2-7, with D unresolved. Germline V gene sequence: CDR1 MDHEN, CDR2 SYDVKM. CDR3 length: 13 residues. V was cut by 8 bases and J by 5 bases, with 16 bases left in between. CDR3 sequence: CASHRSGRDEQYF. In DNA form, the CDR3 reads TGTGCCAGCCATCGATCAGGCCGGGACGAGCAGTACTTC.

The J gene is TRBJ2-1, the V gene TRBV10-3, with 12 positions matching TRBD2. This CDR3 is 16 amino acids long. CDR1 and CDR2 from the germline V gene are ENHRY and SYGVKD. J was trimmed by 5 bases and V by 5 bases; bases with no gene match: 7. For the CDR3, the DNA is TGTGCCATCAGTCCTCGGACTAGCGGGGACCACAATGAGCAGTTCTTC. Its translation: CAISPRTSGDHNEQFF.

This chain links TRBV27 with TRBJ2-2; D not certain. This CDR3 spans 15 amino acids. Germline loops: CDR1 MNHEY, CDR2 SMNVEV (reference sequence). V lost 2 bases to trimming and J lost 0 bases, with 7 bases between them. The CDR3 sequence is CASSLGHPNTGELFF. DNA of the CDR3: TGTGCCAGCAGTTTAGGCCACCCGAACACCGGGGAGCTGTTTTTT.

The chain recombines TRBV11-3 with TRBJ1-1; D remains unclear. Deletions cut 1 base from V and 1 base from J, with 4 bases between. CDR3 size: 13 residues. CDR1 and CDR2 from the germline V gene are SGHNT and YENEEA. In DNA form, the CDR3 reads TGTGCCAGCAGCTTAGGCAGGAACACTGAAGCTTTCTTT. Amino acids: CASSLGRNTEAFF. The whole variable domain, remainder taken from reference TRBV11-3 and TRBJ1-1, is EAGVVQSPRYKIIEKKQPVAFWCNPISGHNTLYWYLQNLGQGPELLIRYENEEAVDDSQLPKDRFSAERLKGVDSTLKIQPAELGDSAVYLCASSLGRNTEAFFGQGTRLTVV.

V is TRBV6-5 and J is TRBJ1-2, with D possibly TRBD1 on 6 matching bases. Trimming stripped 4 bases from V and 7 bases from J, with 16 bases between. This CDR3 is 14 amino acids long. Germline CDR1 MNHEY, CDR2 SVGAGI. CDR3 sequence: CASSSPGGGGGYTF. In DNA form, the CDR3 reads TGTGCCAGCAGTTCACCTGGAGGGGGGGGTGGCTACACCTTC.

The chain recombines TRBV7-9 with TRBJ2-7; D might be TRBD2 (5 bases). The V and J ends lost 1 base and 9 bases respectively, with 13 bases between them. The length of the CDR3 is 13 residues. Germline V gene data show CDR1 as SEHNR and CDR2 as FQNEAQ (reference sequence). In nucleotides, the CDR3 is TGTGCCAGCAGCTTAGAAGCCAGCGGCGTGCAGTACTTC. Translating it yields CASSLEASGVQYF.